This T cell receptor beta chain was obtained from a study of blood T cells in healthy people across ages. The CDR3 extends over 16 amino acids. V shed 5 bases, J shed 8 bases, and the junction held 15 bases outside the gene matches. As concerns this clonotype: The antigen is unknown.

Combining a sample-barcoded 5' primer with a J-beta primer mix, a second PCR ran for roughly 7 to 12 cycles. The authors tagged each cDNA molecule using a template-switch adaptor with 12 random nucleotides. TCRdb used MiXCR to reprocess the 5' RACE reads, holding one entry per CDR3 protein. The sample includes roughly 500,000 distinct CDR3 sequences, approximately 25% of them seen just once. Study results and caveats: Naive T cell percentage strongly correlated with TCR beta diversity.

The data were also submitted as part of a second study, on T cells of mothers and their children. In that study: A few healthy Caucasian mothers and their six children donated.

The sequence derives from a boy aged 5 to 17 in good health. The genes are TRBV12-3 or TRBV12-4 and TRBJ2-1; 7 bases match TRBD1. Sample: blood. The CDR3 sequence is CASSQRERGPADEQFF. The DNA for the CDR3 is TGTGCCAGCAGTCAAAGGGAAAGGGGGCCCGCGGATGAGCAGTTCTTC.